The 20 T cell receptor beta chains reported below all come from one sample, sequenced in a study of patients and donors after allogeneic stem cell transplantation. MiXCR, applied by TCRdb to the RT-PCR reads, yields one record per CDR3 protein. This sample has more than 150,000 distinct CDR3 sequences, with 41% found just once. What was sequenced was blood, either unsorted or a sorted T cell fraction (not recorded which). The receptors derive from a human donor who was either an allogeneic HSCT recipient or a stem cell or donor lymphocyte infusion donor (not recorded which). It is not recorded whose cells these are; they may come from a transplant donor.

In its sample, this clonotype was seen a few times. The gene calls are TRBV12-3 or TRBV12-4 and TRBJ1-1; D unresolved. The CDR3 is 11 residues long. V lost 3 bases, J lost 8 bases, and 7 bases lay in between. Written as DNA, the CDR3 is TGTGCCAGCAGTTTGAAAGAGGAAGCTTTCTTT. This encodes CASSLKEEAFF.

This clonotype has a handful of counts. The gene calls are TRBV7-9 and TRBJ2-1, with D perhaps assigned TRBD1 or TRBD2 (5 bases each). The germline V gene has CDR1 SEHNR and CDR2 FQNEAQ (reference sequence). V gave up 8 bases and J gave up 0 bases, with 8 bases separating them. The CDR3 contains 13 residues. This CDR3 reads CASHGGSYNEQFF. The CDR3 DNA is TGTGCCAGCCATGGGGGCTCCTACAATGAGCAGTTCTTC.

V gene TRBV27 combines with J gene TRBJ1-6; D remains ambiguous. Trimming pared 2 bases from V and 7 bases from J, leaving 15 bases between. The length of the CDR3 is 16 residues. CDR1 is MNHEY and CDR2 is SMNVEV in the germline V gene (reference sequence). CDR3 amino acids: CASSLSPEPLNSPLHF. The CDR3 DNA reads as TGTGCCAGCAGTTTAAGCCCAGAACCCCTCAATTCACCCCTCCACTTT.

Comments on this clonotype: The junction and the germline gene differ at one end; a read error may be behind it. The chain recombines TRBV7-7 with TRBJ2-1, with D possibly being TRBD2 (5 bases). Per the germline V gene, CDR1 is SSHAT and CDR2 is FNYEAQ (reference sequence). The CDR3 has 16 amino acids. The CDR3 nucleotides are TGTGCTAGCAGCTTAGGCTCAGCGGCCCTATACAATGAGCAGTTCTTC. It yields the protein CASSLGSAALYNEQFF.

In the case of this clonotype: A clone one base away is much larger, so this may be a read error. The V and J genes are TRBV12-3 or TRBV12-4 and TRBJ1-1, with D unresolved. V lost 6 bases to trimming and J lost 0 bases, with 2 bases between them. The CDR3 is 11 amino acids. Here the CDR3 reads CASSVNTEAFF. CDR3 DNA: TGTGCCAGCAGCGTGAACACTGAAGCTTTCTTT.

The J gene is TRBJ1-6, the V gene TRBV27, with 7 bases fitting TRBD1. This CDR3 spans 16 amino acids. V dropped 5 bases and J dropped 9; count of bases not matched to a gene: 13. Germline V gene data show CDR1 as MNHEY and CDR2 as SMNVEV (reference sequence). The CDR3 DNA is TGTGCCAGCAGTGGACAGGATTATCCAGGGGGTTCACCCCTCCACTTT. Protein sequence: CASSGQDYPGGSPLHF.

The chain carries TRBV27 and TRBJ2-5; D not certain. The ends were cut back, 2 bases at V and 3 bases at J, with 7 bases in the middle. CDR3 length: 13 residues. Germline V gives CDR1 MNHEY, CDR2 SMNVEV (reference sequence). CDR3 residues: CASSLGSEETQYF. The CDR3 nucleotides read TGTGCCAGCAGTTTAGGCAGCGAAGAGACCCAGTACTTC.

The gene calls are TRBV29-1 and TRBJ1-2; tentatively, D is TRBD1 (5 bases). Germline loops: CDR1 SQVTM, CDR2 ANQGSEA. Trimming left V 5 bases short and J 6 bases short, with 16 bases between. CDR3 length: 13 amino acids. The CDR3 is CSVTGGAYNGYTF. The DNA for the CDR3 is TGCAGCGTTACAGGAGGTGCTTACAATGGCTACACCTTC.

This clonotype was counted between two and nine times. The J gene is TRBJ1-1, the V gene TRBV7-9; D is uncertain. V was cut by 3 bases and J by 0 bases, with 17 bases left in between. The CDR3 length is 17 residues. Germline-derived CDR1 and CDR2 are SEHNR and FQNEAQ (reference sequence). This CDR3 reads CASSFFSRGYLNTEAFF. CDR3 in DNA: TGTGCCAGCAGCTTTTTTTCTCGGGGTTATCTGAACACTGAAGCTTTCTTT.

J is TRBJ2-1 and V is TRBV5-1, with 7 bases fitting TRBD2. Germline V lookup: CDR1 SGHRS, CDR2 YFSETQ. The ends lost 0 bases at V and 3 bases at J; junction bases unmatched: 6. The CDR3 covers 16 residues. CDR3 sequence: CASSLEASGSYNEQFF. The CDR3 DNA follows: TGCGCCAGCAGCTTGGAAGCTAGCGGCAGCTACAATGAGCAGTTCTTC.

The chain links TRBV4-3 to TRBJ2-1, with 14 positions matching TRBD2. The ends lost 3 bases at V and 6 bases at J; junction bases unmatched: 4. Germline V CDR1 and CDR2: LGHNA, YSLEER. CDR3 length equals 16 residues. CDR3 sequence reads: CASSQAGLAGANEQFF. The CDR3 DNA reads TGCGCCAGCAGCCAGGCGGGACTAGCGGGAGCCAATGAGCAGTTCTTC.

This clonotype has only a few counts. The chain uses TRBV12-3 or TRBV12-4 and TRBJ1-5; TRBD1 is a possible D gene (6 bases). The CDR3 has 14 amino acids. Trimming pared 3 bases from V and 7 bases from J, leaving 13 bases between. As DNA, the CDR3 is TGTGCCAGCAGTTTTCAGGGGTTGGGGCAGCCCCAGCATTTT. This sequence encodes CASSFQGLGQPQHF.

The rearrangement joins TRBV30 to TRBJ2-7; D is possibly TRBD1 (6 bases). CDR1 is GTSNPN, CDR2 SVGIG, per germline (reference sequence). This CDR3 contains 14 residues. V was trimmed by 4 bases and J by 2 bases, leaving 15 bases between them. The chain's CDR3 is CAWTLRTVTYEQYF. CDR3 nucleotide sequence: TGTGCCTGGACCCTTCGGACAGTCACCTACGAGCAGTACTTC.

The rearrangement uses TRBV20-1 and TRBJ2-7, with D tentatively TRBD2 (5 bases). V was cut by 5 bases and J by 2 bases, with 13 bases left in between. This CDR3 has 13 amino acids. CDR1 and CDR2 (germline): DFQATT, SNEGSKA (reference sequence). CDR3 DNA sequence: TGCAGTGCTCCAGGAGAGGGAACCTACGAGCAGTACTTC. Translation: CSAPGEGTYEQYF.

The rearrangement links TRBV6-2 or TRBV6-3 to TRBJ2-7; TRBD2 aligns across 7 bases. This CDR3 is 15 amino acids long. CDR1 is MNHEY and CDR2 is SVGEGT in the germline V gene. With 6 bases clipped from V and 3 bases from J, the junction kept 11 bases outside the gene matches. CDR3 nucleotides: TGTGCCAGCAGATCAAAAGGACTAGGGATCTACGAGCAGTACTTC. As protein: CASRSKGLGIYEQYF.

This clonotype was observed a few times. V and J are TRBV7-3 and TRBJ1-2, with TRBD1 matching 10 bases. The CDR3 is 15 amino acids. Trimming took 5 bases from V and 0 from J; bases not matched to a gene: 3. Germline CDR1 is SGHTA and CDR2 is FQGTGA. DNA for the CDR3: TGTGCCAGCAGCCCGACAGGGGGCCCTAACTATGGCTACACCTTC. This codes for CASSPTGGPNYGYTF. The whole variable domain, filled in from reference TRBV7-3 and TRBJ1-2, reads GAGVSQTPSNKVTEKGKYVELRCDPISGHTALYWYRQSLGQGPEFLIYFQGTGAADDSGLPNDRFFAVRPEGSVSTLKIQRTERGDSAVYLCASSPTGGPNYGYTFGSGTRLTVV.

This CDR3 is CAGWTGAAEQYF. The CDR3 region has the DNA TGTGCCGGGTGGACAGGGGCGGCCGAGCAGTACTTC. This chain links TRBV2 with TRBJ2-7; 9 bases are a match to TRBD1. V dropped 11 bases and J dropped 6; count of bases not matched to a gene: 8. This CDR3 has 12 amino acids. The germline gives CDR1 SNHLY, CDR2 FYNNEI.

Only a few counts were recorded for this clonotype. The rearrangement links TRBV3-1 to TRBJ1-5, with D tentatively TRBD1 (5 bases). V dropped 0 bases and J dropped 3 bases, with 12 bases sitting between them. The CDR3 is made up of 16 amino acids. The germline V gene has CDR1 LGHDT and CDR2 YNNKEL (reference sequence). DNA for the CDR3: TGTGCCAGCAGCCAAGATCCATCAGGGCTCAATCAGCCCCAGCATTTT. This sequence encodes CASSQDPSGLNQPQHF.

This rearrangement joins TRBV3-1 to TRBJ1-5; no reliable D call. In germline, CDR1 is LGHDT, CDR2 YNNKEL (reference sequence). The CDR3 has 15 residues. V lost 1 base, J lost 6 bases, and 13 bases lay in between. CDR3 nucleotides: TGTGCCAGCAGCCAAGGGACCGGGGTTGGTCAGCCCCAGCATTTT. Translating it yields CASSQGTGVGQPQHF. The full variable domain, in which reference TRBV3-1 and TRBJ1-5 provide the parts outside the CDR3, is DTAVSQTPKYLVTQMGNDKSIKCEQNLGHDTMYWYKQDSKKFLKIMFSYNNKELIINETVPNRFSPKSPDKAHLNLHINSLELGDSAVYFCASSQGTGVGQPQHFGDGTRLSIL.

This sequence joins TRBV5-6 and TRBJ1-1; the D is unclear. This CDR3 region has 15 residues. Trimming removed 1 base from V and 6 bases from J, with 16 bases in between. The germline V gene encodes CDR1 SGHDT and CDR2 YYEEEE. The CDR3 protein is CASSLRRVFVSEAFF. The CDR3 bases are TGTGCCAGCAGCTTGCGTAGGGTCTTCGTCTCTGAAGCTTTCTTT.